This T cell receptor beta chain was captured by sequencing in a study of graft-versus-host responses after intestinal transplantation (dated by TCRdb to about 2021). Regarding the study in general: Multivisceral, liver-intestinal, or isolated intestinal transplants were received by the recipients. All recipients received anti-thymocyte globulin induction followed by maintenance tacrolimus and steroids for around three years. The cohort enrolled some 23 intestinal transplant recipients including one retransplant, and a few patients lacking pretransplant specimens were excluded. A peak of at least 4% donor T cells among recipient peripheral blood mononuclear cells was the definition used for donor T cell macrochimerism. Bulk TCR-beta CDR3 sequencing was used to track graft-versus-host and host-versus-graft alloreactive T cell clones in the graft, circulation and bone marrow after intestinal transplantation. Samples from three later patients were sequenced in-house on an Illumina MiSeq with MiXCR processing rather than by the commercial service. Alloreactive clones were identified by sequencing pre-transplant mixed lymphocyte reaction products and comparing these products with unstimulated pre-transplant donor and recipient T cells. The full study reports these points: Early after transplant, declines in HvG clones were associated with peak levels of circulating GvH clones. In the allografts of patients with donor T cell macrochimerism, GvH to HvG T cell clonal ratios were high. GvH clones were detected in recipient bone marrow, and some appeared earlier in ileal mucosa or blood, consistent with an intestinal mucosal origin. The relatively low number and heterogeneity of intestinal transplant patients limited the conclusions.

This clone came up a few times. No qualities accompany the bases; no much larger clone lies one base away. The intended sense of this specimen's time point label: cells obtained before transplantation from donor or recipient. In the mixed lymphocyte reactions, around 200,000 CFSE-labeled pre-transplant responders were plated with around 200,000 irradiated violet-dye-labeled stimulators and cultured for approximately six days. Proliferating CD3+CD4+CFSE-low and CD3+CD8+CFSE-low responder cells were FACS-sorted on a BD Influx sorter after the mixed lymphocyte reaction. The CDR3 has 16 amino acids, counting the end cysteine and phenylalanine. Here the CDR3 DNA is all that survives: 48 bases in frame from base 1. Germline trimming: 4 bases from V, 2 bases from J; junction bases outside gene matches: 6. The germline V gene specifies SGDLS as CDR1 and YYNGEE as CDR2. Receptor libraries were prepared by the immunoSEQ multiplex PCR assay. For most patients, genomic DNA was isolated with the Qiagen DNeasy Blood and Tissue Kit and shipped frozen to Adaptive Biotechnologies for TCR sequencing. Adaptive Biotechnologies carried out high-throughput TCR-beta CDR3 sequencing of genomic DNA for most patients. The paper's data handling went like this. TCR sequencing data were retrieved from Adaptive's ImmunoSEQ software for some 17 patients, whereas a few other patients were processed with MiXCR and VDJtools. To correct CD4 versus CD8 sorting errors, any sequence found in both subsets at a frequency ratio below 5:1 was removed. Because the origin of CDR3 nucleotide sequences shared between donor and recipient could not be assigned, those sequences were removed. To count as alloreactive, a clone needed at least 2-fold expansion over unstimulated cells and a minimum CFSE-low frequency of 0.002% (template counts) or 0.001% (read counts). Clones detected in sequenced pre-transplant spleen, lymph node, or MLR CFSE-low populations of the donor or recipient were defined as mappable. The cumulative frequency of alloreactive clones was calculated as a percentage of all sequences, weighted by copy number. Drawn from immuneACCESS, this table holds only the in-frame rearrangements with V and J called that TCRdb kept. Clones are partly lost; checked studies trace under half to an unresolved V gene and leave the rest unexplained. That table is the source of V, J and clone size, and D and trimming were worked out from the DNA. The sample table lists 15,000 to 20,000 clones, around 33% of them with a count of one. The ten largest clones represent more than 1.5% of the sample.

The source of this sequence is a human patient who was an organ donor for intestinal transplantation. The sample here was alloreactive CD4+ T cells from a mixed lymphocyte reaction culture, taken before transplantation. The cell subset or site tag for this specimen amounts to: CFSE-low proliferating T cells sorted from approximately 6-day pre-transplant mixed lymphocyte reaction (GvH or HvG direction). The sequence is built from TRBV9 and TRBJ2-3; 11 bases in the middle match TRBD2. In nucleotide form, the sequence is TGTGCCAGCAGCAATCGACTAGCGGGAAACACAGATACGCAGTATTTT. It specifies CASSNRLAGNTDTQYF.